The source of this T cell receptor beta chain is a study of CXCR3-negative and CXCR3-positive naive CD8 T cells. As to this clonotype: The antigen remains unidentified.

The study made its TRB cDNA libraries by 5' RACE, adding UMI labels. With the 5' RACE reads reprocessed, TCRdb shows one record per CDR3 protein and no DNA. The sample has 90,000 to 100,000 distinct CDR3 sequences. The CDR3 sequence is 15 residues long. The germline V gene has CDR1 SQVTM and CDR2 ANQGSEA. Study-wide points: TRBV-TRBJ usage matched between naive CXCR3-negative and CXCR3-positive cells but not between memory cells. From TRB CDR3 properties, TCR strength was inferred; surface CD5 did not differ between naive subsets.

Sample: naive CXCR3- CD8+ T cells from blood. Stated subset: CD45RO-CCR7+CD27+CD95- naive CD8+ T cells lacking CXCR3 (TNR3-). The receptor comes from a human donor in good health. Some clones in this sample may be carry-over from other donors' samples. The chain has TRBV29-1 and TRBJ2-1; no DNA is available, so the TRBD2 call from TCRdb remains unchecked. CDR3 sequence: CSVDGLAPIYNEQFF.